These 21 T cell receptor beta chains originate from one sample sequenced in a study of blood T cells in healthy people across ages. Together with a sample-barcoded 5' primer, a J-beta primer mix was included in a second PCR lasting about 7 to 11 cycles. MiXCR, applied by TCRdb to the 5' RACE reads, yields one record per CDR3 protein. Seen here are 1.5 million or so distinct CDR3 sequences, 40% to 50% observed once, and the top ten hold roughly 7.9%. Sequencing was carried out using blood. Receptor source: a woman aged 18-29 years in good health.

J is TRBJ2-4 and V is TRBV29-1, with TRBD1 as a possible D gene (5 bases). This CDR3 has 14 residues. Deletions cut 3 bases from V and 1 base from J, with 10 bases between. Per germline, CDR1 SQVTM and CDR2 ANQGSEA. As DNA, the CDR3 is TGCAGCGTTGAGGGGTCAGGGGCCAAAAACATTCAGTACTTC. Encoded protein: CSVEGSGAKNIQYF.

The J gene is TRBJ1-2, the V gene TRBV4-1; no clear D gene. V lost 1 base and J 4 bases, leaving 7 bases between the germline ends. This CDR3 spans 13 amino acids. Germline loops: CDR1 MGHRA, CDR2 YSYEKL. The CDR3 spells CASSQGSPYGYTF. CDR3 DNA sequence: TGCGCCAGCAGCCAAGGTAGCCCCTATGGCTACACCTTC.

This clonotype was detected only a few times. The chain links TRBV5-1 to TRBJ1-1; D not certain. The CDR3 spans 14 residues. CDR1 is SGHRS and CDR2 is YFSETQ in the germline V gene. Trimming cost V 0 bases and J 5 bases, with 11 bases left between them. CDR3: CASSLGEVRTEAFF. CDR3 coding DNA: TGCGCCAGCAGCTTGGGGGAGGTACGGACTGAAGCTTTCTTT. Filled out from reference TRBV5-1 and TRBJ1-1, the complete variable domain reads KAGVTQTPRYLIKTRGQQVTLSCSPISGHRSVSWYQQTPGQGLQFLFEYFSETQRNKGNFPGRFSGRQFSNSRSEMNVSTLELGDSALYLCASSLGEVRTEAFFGQGTRLTVV.

The genes are TRBV6-5 and TRBJ1-5; TRBD1 is a possible D gene (5 bases). The CDR3 loop spans 13 amino acids. Germline V gives CDR1 MNHEY, CDR2 SVGAGI. V lost 5 bases to trimming and J lost 11 bases, with 16 bases between them. CDR3 sequence reads: CASSPLPREAQHF. The CDR3 coding sequence is TGTGCCAGCAGTCCACTCCCCAGGGAAGCCCAGCATTTT.

The V and J genes are TRBV13 and TRBJ1-2; 7 bases map to TRBD1. The trim removed 3 bases at V and 3 bases at J, leaving 13 bases unmatched. CDR3 length: 17 residues. CDR1 is PRHDT and CDR2 is FYEKMQ in the germline V gene (reference sequence). The CDR3 sequence: CASSFRATDRVDYGYTF. The CDR3 coding sequence is TGTGCCAGCAGCTTTAGGGCCACAGACAGGGTTGACTATGGCTACACCTTC.

This clonotype has more than one count but fewer than ten. The chain joins TRBV20-1 to TRBJ1-2; maybe TRBD1 (6 bases). Germline V CDR1 and CDR2: DFQATT, SNEGSKA (reference sequence). The CDR3 has 11 residues. In DNA, the CDR3 is TGCAGCTCACGGGGGGCTTATGGCTACACCTTC. Translated, it gives CSSRGAYGYTF.

This clonotype was observed a handful of times. The DNA of the CDR3 is TGTGCTAGTGGACCCGGGACTTCCTCCCAAGAGACCCAGTACTTC. It translates to CASGPGTSSQETQYF. The chain recombines TRBV12-5 with TRBJ2-5; maybe TRBD2 (6 bases). This CDR3 region has 15 residues. V was shortened by 6 bases and J by 1 base, with 15 bases between the two germline ends. Germline CDR1 is LGHNT and CDR2 is FRNRAP. The full variable domain, with the rest looked up from reference TRBV12-5 and TRBJ2-5, is DARVTQTPRHKVTEMGQEVTMRCQPILGHNTVFWYRQTMMQGLELLAYFRNRAPLDDSGMPKDRFSAEMPDATLATLKIQPSEPRDSAVYFCASGPGTSSQETQYFGPGTRLLVL.

This chain uses TRBV27 with TRBJ2-5, with D uncertain. The tail of the sequence fits TRBJ2-7 better, so the J call may be wrong. The CDR3 has 13 amino acids. From germline, CDR1 is MNHEY and CDR2 SMNVEV (reference sequence). This chain's CDR3 is CASGWSHQDEQYF. The CDR3, as DNA: TGTGCCAGCGGTTGGTCCCACCAAGACGAGCAGTACTTC.

V gene TRBV5-1 combines with J gene TRBJ1-2, with 9 nucleotides matching TRBD1. Germline V CDR1 and CDR2: SGHRS, YFSETQ. CDR3 size: 16 residues. V was clipped by 1 base and J by 6 bases; unmatched bases: 10. CDR3 nucleotides: TGCGCCAGCAGCTTGACCGGGACAGGGAACCGAGATGGCTACACCTTC. Amino acids: CASSLTGTGNRDGYTF.

This clonotype has a handful of counts. The rearrangement uses TRBV10-3 and TRBJ2-7, with TRBD2 identical over 8 bases. Germline lookup yields CDR1 ENHRY and CDR2 SYGVKD. J gave up 5 bases and V 6 bases, and 9 bases lay outside the gene matches. The CDR3 covers 14 residues. This CDR3 reads CAISHTGTRNEQYF. The CDR3, as DNA: TGTGCCATCAGCCATACCGGGACTAGGAACGAGCAGTACTTC.

The rearrangement uses TRBV10-3 and TRBJ2-5; the D gene is possibly TRBD1 (6 bases). The V end was cut by 4 bases, the J end by 0 bases, with 33 bases between. The CDR3 length is 22 residues. The germline gives CDR1 ENHRY, CDR2 SYGVKD. CDR3 residues: CAISGFIFPRSSDRTYQETQYF. The CDR3 bases are TGTGCCATCAGTGGATTTATCTTCCCAAGGAGCTCCGACAGGACGTACCAAGAGACCCAGTACTTC.

This clonotype was found a few times. V gene TRBV5-1 combines with J gene TRBJ1-2; TRBD1 aligns across 9 bases. Germline CDR1 and CDR2: SGHRS and YFSETQ. The CDR3 contains 16 residues. The J segment lost 0 bases and the V segment lost 4 bases, leaving 7 bases of the junction unmatched. The DNA for the CDR3 is TGCGCCAGCAGCCCCACAGGGGGCCCAGCTAACTATGGCTACACCTTC. Protein sequence: CASSPTGGPANYGYTF.

This clonotype came up a few times. The V call is TRBV13, the J call TRBJ2-3; no reliable D call. The CDR3 extends over 15 amino acids. CDR1 and CDR2 (germline): PRHDT, FYEKMQ (reference sequence). V lost 5 bases and J lost 7, with 19 bases in between. The DNA for the CDR3 is TGTGCCAGCAGCATACTATCCACCTCGTTAAATACGCAGTATTTT. Protein sequence: CASSILSTSLNTQYF.

In regard to this clonotype: A much larger clone lies a single base off, so this may be a read error. V and J are TRBV5-1 and TRBJ2-1; D is undetermined. This CDR3 is built from 14 residues. Germline-derived CDR1 and CDR2 are SGHRS and YFSETQ. The CDR3: CASSTDPSYNGQFF. In nucleotides, the CDR3 is TGCGCCAGCAGCACGGACCCTTCCTACAATGGGCAGTTCTTC.

In this sample, this clonotype turned up many times. The J gene is TRBJ1-2, the V gene TRBV12-3 or TRBV12-4; D gene ambiguous. V lost 3 bases and J lost 6, with 8 bases in between. CDR3 length: 12 amino acids. DNA of the CDR3: TGTGCCAGCAGTTTTAGTGTAAATGGCTACACCTTC. Protein: CASSFSVNGYTF.

The J gene is TRBJ2-6, the V gene TRBV4-1, with no clear D. Germline V gives CDR1 MGHRA, CDR2 YSYEKL. Trimming stripped 0 bases from V and 0 bases from J, with 18 bases between. The CDR3 covers 20 residues. CDR3 amino acids: CASSQDVIPGQNSGANVLTF. CDR3 DNA: TGCGCCAGCAGCCAAGACGTCATACCGGGTCAAAACTCTGGGGCCAACGTCCTGACTTTC.

The chain carries TRBV20-1 and TRBJ2-1; D remains ambiguous. CDR3 size: 18 residues. Between the trimmed V and J ends, which lost 0 bases and 0 bases, there was a span of 18 bases. The germline CDR1 and CDR2 sequences are DFQATT and SNEGSKA (reference sequence). This chain's CDR3 is CSARDLGLPRSSYNEQFF. CDR3 sequence (DNA): TGCAGTGCTAGAGATTTGGGCCTACCAAGAAGCTCCTACAATGAGCAGTTCTTC.

The genes are TRBV4-1 and TRBJ2-3; D perhaps matches TRBD1 (6 bases). This CDR3 region has 17 residues. Between the trimmed V and J ends, which lost 3 bases and 4 bases, there was a span of 20 bases. Germline lookup yields CDR1 MGHRA and CDR2 YSYEKL. Here the CDR3 DNA reads TGCGCCAGCAGCCAGGGTTTACAGGGAGTTAGGGCAGATACGCAGTATTTT. It yields the protein CASSQGLQGVRADTQYF.

Regarding this clonotype: The conserved phenylalanine or tryptophan is not found at the CDR3 terminus, so this likely reflects a read error. This rearrangement joins TRBV18 to TRBJ2-7, with D perhaps TRBD2 (6 bases). There are 13 residues in the CDR3. Germline V gene sequence: CDR1 KGHSH, CDR2 LQKENI. V gave up 3 bases and J gave up 6 bases, with 12 bases separating them. The CDR3 nucleotides are TGTGCCAGCTCACCCCAGGAGGGCGCCGAGCAGTACTCC. Translation gives CASSPQEGAEQYS.

The chain carries TRBV12-2 and TRBJ2-7; TRBD2, the table's D call, was not compared with the DNA. TRBV12-2 has pseudogene status. This CDR3 spans 17 amino acids. The DNA of the CDR3 is TGTGCAAGTCGCTACACCGGGACTAGCGGGAGGGCCTACCAGCAGTACTTC. Translated, it gives CASRYTGTSGRAYQQYF.

The chain recombines TRBV2 with TRBJ2-7, with D possibly TRBD2 on 7 matching bases. Matching the DNA end better, TRBJ2-5 makes the J call doubtful. Germline V gene lookup returns CDR1 SNHLY and CDR2 FYNNEI. This CDR3 spans 15 amino acids. The CDR3 reads CASMGRGRSFETQYF. CDR3 DNA sequence: TGTGCCAGCATGGGGCGGGGGCGCTCCTTTGAGACCCAGTACTTC.